What follows are 20 T cell receptor beta chains derived from one specimen sequenced in a study of circulating CD8 cells and anti-PD-1 response in melanoma. Four subsets defined by PD-1 and/or TIGIT were sorted from live CD3+CD8+TCRalphabeta+ cells. Each library started from roughly 15 ng of total RNA using the QIAseq Immune Repertoire TCR panel. MiXCR, applied by TCRdb to the reads, yields one record per CDR3 protein. The sample shows some 1,200 distinct CDR3 sequences, 5.5% to 7% of them seen only once. Material: CD8+ T cells from PBMCs, obtained at baseline or after one month of anti-PD-1 therapy (not recorded which). These receptors were collected from a human donor with melanoma.

This clonotype appeared a few times. V usage is TRBV19 and J usage is TRBJ2-1; D is undetermined. Germline V gene lookup returns CDR1 LNHDA and CDR2 SQIVND (reference sequence). Trimming shortened V by 5 bases and J by 2 bases, and 16 bases separated the two germline ends. The CDR3 covers 16 residues. CDR3 nucleotides: TGTGCCAGTAGTGGGCCTTCCAACCCTGCCTACAATGAGCAGTTCTTC. Protein: CASSGPSNPAYNEQFF.

This clonotype was found once. Given a much more abundant clone one base away, this may be a read error. The chain is built from TRBV9 and TRBJ2-5; D not certain. CDR1 and CDR2 (germline): SGDLS, YYNGEE. The CDR3 spans 13 residues. V was cut by 0 bases and J by 5 bases, with 8 bases left in between. CDR3 nucleotides: TGTGCCAGCAGCGTAGACAGTGAGGAGACCCAGTACTTC. As protein: CASSVDSEETQYF. Complete variable domain (other parts from reference TRBV9 and TRBJ2-5): DSGVTQTPKHLITATGQRVTLRCSPRSGDLSVYWYQQSLDQGLQFLIQYYNGEERAKGNILERFSAQQFPDLHSELNLSSLELGDSALYFCASSVDSEETQYFGPGTRLLVL.

This clonotype is large (0.1 to 1%) by share. This chain connects TRBV5-6 to TRBJ1-1, with 7 bases lining up with TRBD1. V dropped 4 bases and J dropped 7; count of bases not matched to a gene: 13. The CDR3 covers 15 residues. Germline CDR1 reads SGHDT; CDR2 reads YYEEEE. The DNA of the CDR3 is TGTGCCAGCAGCCCGGCAGGGGGGCTGATGGTTGAAGCTTTCTTT. Translation gives CASSPAGGLMVEAFF.

V usage is TRBV29-1 and J usage is TRBJ1-2; 7 bases line up with TRBD1. There are 15 residues in the CDR3. CDR1 is SQVTM, CDR2 ANQGSEA, per germline. Trimming cost V 2 bases and J 1 base; bases outside gene matches: 7. CDR3 bases: TGCAGCGTTGAACTGGCAGGGGGATTTAACTATGGCTACACCTTC. Translating gives CSVELAGGFNYGYTF.

This clonotype is large. V is TRBV19 and J is TRBJ2-1; 8 nucleotides match TRBD1. With 2 bases clipped from V and 4 bases from J, the junction kept 4 bases outside the gene matches. CDR1 and CDR2 (germline): LNHDA, SQIVND (reference sequence). CDR3 size: 15 residues. CDR3 nucleotides: TGTGCCAGTAGTATACAGGGGGCGGGTTACAATGAGCAGTTCTTC. Amino acid sequence: CASSIQGAGYNEQFF.

This clonotype counts as large. The chain carries TRBV25-1 and TRBJ2-5; D remains unclear. CDR3 size: 14 residues. Looked up from germline, CDR1 is MGHDK and CDR2 is SYGVNS. Trimming stripped 2 bases from V and 2 bases from J, with 9 bases between. For the CDR3, the DNA is TGTGCCAGCAGTGAACTCGACGGACAAGAGACCCAGTACTTC. Its translation: CASSELDGQETQYF.

This clonotype qualifies as medium-sized. V usage is TRBV19 and J usage is TRBJ1-2, with a tentative D call TRBD1 (5 bases). This CDR3 is 15 amino acids long. Germline assignment: CDR1 LNHDA and CDR2 SQIVND (reference sequence). Trimming took 6 bases from V and 2 from J, leaving 16 bases between them. CDR3 region: CASSPFGTSNYGYTF. The CDR3 region has the DNA TGTGCCAGTAGCCCTTTCGGGACGTCCAACTATGGCTACACCTTC.

This clonotype is large. The chain links TRBV19 to TRBJ1-1; D call uncertain. Germline loops: CDR1 LNHDA, CDR2 SQIVND (reference sequence). V dropped 5 bases and J dropped 1 base, with 8 bases sitting between them. The CDR3 has 13 amino acids. The CDR3 DNA is TGTGCCAGTAGTCTGCTTGGGAACACTGAAGCTTTCTTT. It yields the protein CASSLLGNTEAFF.

This clonotype is termed large. V usage is TRBV27 and J usage is TRBJ1-1; D gene unclear. Trimming removed 4 bases at V and 1 base at J, with 7 bases between. This CDR3 has 13 amino acids. CDR1 is MNHEY and CDR2 is SMNVEV in the germline V gene (reference sequence). CDR3 in DNA: TGTGCCAGCAGTTGGTCAGAGAACACTGAAGCTTTCTTT. It codes for CASSWSENTEAFF.

This clonotype counts as medium-sized. The CDR3 region is CASSLTGDEQYF. The CDR3 DNA is TGTGCCAGCAGCCTAACAGGGGACGAGCAGTACTTC. The rearrangement links TRBV6-6 to TRBJ2-7; 7 bases match TRBD1. Germline CDR1 MNHNY, CDR2 SVGAGI (reference sequence). J lost 5 bases, V lost 6 bases, and 4 bases had no gene match. The CDR3 contains 12 residues.

This clonotype is labeled as large (0.1 to 1%). The V gene is TRBV27, the J gene TRBJ1-2, with 8 nucleotides matching TRBD1. V trimming: 6 bases; J trimming: 3 bases; junction bases outside the gene matches: 3. Germline V gene sequence: CDR1 MNHEY, CDR2 SMNVEV (reference sequence). The length of the CDR3 is 13 residues. Here the CDR3 DNA reads TGTGCCAGCAGACAGACAGGGGACTATGGCTACACCTTC. Protein sequence: CASRQTGDYGYTF.

This clonotype is large in the sample. The chain combines TRBV5-4 with TRBJ2-1; weak D call: TRBD2 (5 bases). Germline V gives CDR1 SGHNT, CDR2 YYREEE (reference sequence). There are 14 residues in the CDR3. V was clipped by 3 bases and J by 6 bases, with 13 bases between them. DNA for the CDR3: TGTGCCAGCAGCTATGGGCCTGCGGGCAATGAGCAGTTCTTC. Its protein is CASSYGPAGNEQFF.

This clonotype is termed large (0.1 to 1%). The rearrangement uses TRBV9 and TRBJ2-1; a possible D gene is TRBD2 (7 bases). The V end lost 3 bases, the J end lost 8 bases, and 12 bases lay between the germline ends. The CDR3 loop spans 13 amino acids. Germline assignment: CDR1 SGDLS and CDR2 YYNGEE. CDR3 residues: CASSAGGADEQFF. CDR3 DNA: TGTGCCAGCAGCGCGGGGGGCGCGGATGAGCAGTTCTTC.

By sample fraction, this clonotype is large. V usage is TRBV2 and J usage is TRBJ2-7; 10 bases match TRBD2. The V gene's germline CDR1 is SNHLY and CDR2 FYNNEI. Germline trimming cut 6 bases from V and 0 bases from J; bases unmatched to any gene: 5. The CDR3 sequence is 15 residues long. CDR3 sequence (DNA): TGTGCCAGCAGGGACAGCGGGGGGGCCTCCTACGAGCAGTACTTC. It specifies CASRDSGGASYEQYF.

This clonotype was counted a few times. The chain has TRBV10-3 and TRBJ2-5; 8 bases fit TRBD2. The CDR3 sequence is 15 residues long. Per the germline V gene, CDR1 is ENHRY and CDR2 is SYGVKD. The CDR3: CASGGTERKQETQYF. The CDR3 DNA sequence: TGTGCATCGGGGGGGACGGAGAGGAAACAAGAGACCCAGTACTTC.

This clonotype is labeled medium-sized (0.01 to 0.1%). This chain uses TRBV24-1 with TRBJ2-1; D not resolved. The V end was cut by 5 bases, the J end by 8 bases, with 15 bases between. The length of the CDR3 is 14 residues. Per the germline V gene, CDR1 is KGHDR and CDR2 is SFDVKD. For the CDR3, the DNA is TGTGCCACCAGTGTCCCTTCGTTGGGGTATGAGCAGTTCTTC. Encoded protein: CATSVPSLGYEQFF.

Judged by abundance, this clonotype is medium-sized. CDR3 amino acids: CASGRGGTGELFF. As DNA, the CDR3 is TGTGCCAGCGGCCGGGGGGGCACCGGGGAGCTGTTTTTT. The chain joins TRBV14 to TRBJ2-2; 8 bases match TRBD2. The CDR3 is 13 residues long. Germline V CDR1 and CDR2: SGHDN, FVKESK. The junction had 3 bases not matched to a gene; V was cut back by 8 bases and J by 4 bases.

By share of the sample, this clonotype is medium-sized. The chain couples TRBV7-2 to TRBJ2-7, with D maybe TRBD1 (6 bases). The CDR3 consists of 17 residues. CDR1 is SGHTA, CDR2 FQGNSA, per germline. V was shortened by 0 bases and J by 0 bases, with 15 bases between the two germline ends. CDR3 region: CASSLAQYRAGSYEQYF. CDR3 bases: TGTGCCAGCAGCTTAGCGCAATACAGGGCTGGCTCCTACGAGCAGTACTTC. The full variable domain, completed using reference TRBV7-2 and TRBJ2-7, is GAGVSQSPSNKVTEKGKDVELRCDPISGHTALYWYRQSLGQGLEFLIYFQGNSAPDKSGLPSDRFSAERTGGSVSTLTIQRTQQEDSAVYLCASSLAQYRAGSYEQYFGPGTRLTVT.

This clonotype is classed as large. CDR3 sequence reads: CASSLGTGGSYEQYF. The CDR3, as DNA: TGTGCCAGCAGCTTAGGGACGGGGGGATCCTACGAGCAGTACTTC. The chain joins TRBV7-9 to TRBJ2-7; 7 bases align to TRBD2. From germline, CDR1 is SEHNR and CDR2 FQNEAQ (reference sequence). The trim removed 1 base at V and 1 base at J, leaving 4 bases unmatched. The CDR3 totals 15 residues.

With regard to this clonotype: This may be a read error, as it is one base from a much larger clone. This chain joins TRBV27 and TRBJ1-1; D not certain. Germline V CDR1 and CDR2: MNHEY, SMNVEV (reference sequence). This CDR3 has 12 amino acids. Trimming cost V 9 bases and J 3 bases, with 11 bases left between them. The CDR3 coding sequence is TGTGCCAGTGAAGGATTGTACACTGAAGCTTTCTTT. As protein: CASEGLYTEAFF.